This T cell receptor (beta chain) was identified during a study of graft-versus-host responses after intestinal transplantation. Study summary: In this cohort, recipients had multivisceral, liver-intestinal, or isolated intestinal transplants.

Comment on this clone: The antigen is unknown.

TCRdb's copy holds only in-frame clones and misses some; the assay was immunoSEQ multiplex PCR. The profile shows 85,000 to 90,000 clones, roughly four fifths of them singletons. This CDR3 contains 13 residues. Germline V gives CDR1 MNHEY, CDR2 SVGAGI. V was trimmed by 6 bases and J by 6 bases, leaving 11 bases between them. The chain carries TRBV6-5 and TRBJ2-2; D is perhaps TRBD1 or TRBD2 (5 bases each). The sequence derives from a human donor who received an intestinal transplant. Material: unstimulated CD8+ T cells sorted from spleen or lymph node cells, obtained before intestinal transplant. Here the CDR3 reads CASSLRGAGELFF. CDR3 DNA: TGTGCCAGCAGCCTACGAGGGGCCGGGGAGCTGTTTTTT.